This T cell receptor (beta chain) was identified in a study of shared clonotypes between healthy human individuals. Turning to the study itself: Three plates were used per donor for CD4 naive, three for CD4 memory, two for CD8 naive and one for CD8 memory.

The CDR3 consists of 14 residues. The germline V and J ends were trimmed by 2 bases and 4 bases, with 11 bases remaining between them. Germline V CDR1 and CDR2: MNHEY, SVGAGI. Profiled with immunoSEQ multiplex PCR; TCRdb holds only in-frame clones, not every one. Of a few million clones listed, 95% are singletons. The TCR originated in a man between 18 and 29 years old in good health. The material sequenced was naive CD4+ T cells sorted from blood. Subset described: CD45RA+ positively selected. This sequence joins TRBV6-5 and TRBJ1-2; D is ambiguous. Here the CDR3 DNA reads TGTGCCAGCAGTTACGGGAAGGGTACCTATGGCTACACCTTC. Translating it yields CASSYGKGTYGYTF.